This T cell receptor beta chain emerged from a study of T cells after yellow fever vaccination. TCRdb reprocessed the 5' RACE reads with MiXCR, giving one entry per CDR3 protein. The table has more than 350,000 distinct CDR3 sequences, approximately 10% seen once. This clonotype came up many times. This sequence was found in a man aged 18 to 29 who received the YFV17D yellow fever vaccine. This sample comprised PBMCs, obtained on the day of the first yellow fever vaccination.

Here the CDR3 DNA reads TGTGCCAGCAGCCTAGGCCAAGGGGGGGTAGGAGGGACGCAGTATTTT. Translating gives CASSLGQGGVGGTQYF. The genes are TRBV7-6 and TRBJ2-3, with D possibly matching TRBD2 (7 bases). Per germline, CDR1 SGHVS and CDR2 FNYEAQ. CDR3 length: 16 amino acids. The V and J ends lost 5 bases and 9 bases respectively, with 24 bases between them.